These 28 T cell receptor beta chains were all obtained from the same sample, sequenced in a study of regulatory T cells in long-lasting Graves disease. Regarding time point: persistent/refractory GD, antithyroid drugs over 5 years with positive TRAb. Researchers made the TCR library from RNA that was extracted from PBMCs. Arm-PCR with iRepertoire HTBI primers amplified the CDR3 regions for these TCR beta libraries. TCRdb recomputed calls from the multiplex PCR reads with MiXCR, one row per CDR3 protein. The sample has approximately 400,000 distinct CDR3 sequences, roughly 25% seen once. This sample comprised peripheral blood mononuclear cells (PBMCs), obtained when the disease was refractory, from a patient treated with antithyroid drugs. The receptors originated from a woman aged 40 to 50 with Graves disease.

This chain links TRBV5-1 with TRBJ2-3, with a possible D match to TRBD2 (5 bases). V lost 3 bases to trimming and J lost 0 bases, with 11 bases between them. From germline, CDR1 is SGHRS and CDR2 YFSETQ. The CDR3 spans 15 residues. As DNA, the CDR3 is TGCGCCAGCAGCTCGGGGATCGACAGCACAGATACGCAGTATTTT. This sequence encodes CASSSGIDSTDTQYF.

In its sample, this clonotype was seen a few times. The chain uses TRBV24-1 and TRBJ2-5; no definite D call. The CDR3 totals 13 residues. Germline values: CDR1 KGHDR, CDR2 SFDVKD. V lost 1 base, J lost 5 bases, and 7 bases lay in between. CDR3 DNA sequence: TGTGCCACCAGTGATTTATACCGGGAGACCCAGTACTTC. This translates into CATSDLYRETQYF.

The chain carries TRBV7-2 and TRBJ2-5; D uncertain. Germline V lookup: CDR1 SGHTA, CDR2 FQGNSA. The CDR3 loop spans 12 amino acids. Trimming cost V 6 bases and J 10 bases, with 15 bases left between them. The CDR3 sequence: CASSPDLIIQYF. In DNA form, the CDR3 reads TGTGCCAGCAGTCCGGACCTGATTATCCAGTACTTC. Full variable domain (rest looked up from reference TRBV7-2 and TRBJ2-5): GAGVSQSPSNKVTEKGKDVELRCDPISGHTALYWYRQSLGQGLEFLIYFQGNSAPDKSGLPSDRFSAERTGGSVSTLTIQRTQQEDSAVYLCASSPDLIIQYFGPGTRLLVL.

Concerning this clonotype itself: A clone one base away is much larger, so this may be a read error. The V and J genes are TRBV28 and TRBJ1-2; D not certain. V lost 2 bases and J lost 5, with 12 bases in between. There are 14 residues in the CDR3. CDR1 MDHEN and CDR2 SYDVKM come from the germline V gene. The CDR3, as DNA: TGTGCCAGCAGTTTAAAAGCGATGGGGTATGGCTACACCTTC. This codes for CASSLKAMGYGYTF.

The V call is TRBV3-1, the J call TRBJ2-7; D uncertain. CDR3 size: 13 residues. With 4 bases removed from V and 4 bases from J, the gap between germline ends came to 11 bases. The germline V gene encodes CDR1 LGHDT and CDR2 YNNKEL (reference sequence). In DNA form, the CDR3 reads TGTGCCAGCAGCCGCTTATTAGGGTACGAGCAGTACTTC. Encoded protein: CASSRLLGYEQYF.

For this clonotype: A much larger clone differs from this one at a single base, so this may be a read error. The gene calls are TRBV28 and TRBJ2-6, with a weak D call TRBD1 (5 bases). Germline V lookup: CDR1 MDHEN, CDR2 SYDVKM. This CDR3 contains 14 residues. For the CDR3, the DNA is TGTGCCAGCAGGAAAGGCTCTGGGGCCAACGTCCCGACTTTC. Its translation is CASRKGSGANVPTF.

This clonotype came up many times. The V gene is TRBV7-9, the J gene TRBJ1-1; D ambiguous. The length of the CDR3 is 12 residues. The V and J ends lost 2 bases and 6 bases respectively, with 7 bases between them. Germline-derived CDR1 and CDR2 are SEHNR and FQNEAQ (reference sequence). The CDR3 protein is CASSLNGAEAFF. For the CDR3, the DNA is TGTGCCAGCAGCTTAAACGGGGCTGAAGCTTTCTTT.

This rearrangement joins TRBV3-1 to TRBJ1-1; D is undetermined. Trimming shortened V by 0 bases and J by 13 bases, and 12 bases separated the two germline ends. The V gene's germline CDR1 is LGHDT and CDR2 YNNKEL (reference sequence). The CDR3 covers 12 residues. The CDR3 protein is CASSQDSHPVFF. CDR3 DNA sequence: TGTGCCAGCAGCCAAGACTCTCACCCGGTTTTCTTT.

This clonotype has at least ten counts. The chain carries TRBV27 and TRBJ2-7; 8 bases agree with TRBD2. The trim removed 6 bases at V and 6 bases at J, leaving 10 bases unmatched. Per the germline V gene, CDR1 is MNHEY and CDR2 is SMNVEV (reference sequence). There are 14 residues in the CDR3. CDR3 nucleotides: TGTGCCAGCAGGACTGCCGGGACTAGTGTCGAGCAGTACTTC. Encoded protein: CASRTAGTSVEQYF.

For this clonotype: The junction departs from germline at one end; a sequencing error may be responsible. The chain employs TRBV20-1 and TRBJ1-5; D unclear. Germline assignment: CDR1 DFQATT and CDR2 SNEGSKA (reference sequence). The CDR3 has 14 residues. The CDR3 is CSARREGTSQPRHF. The CDR3 DNA is TGCAGTGCTAGAAGGGAGGGAACCAGTCAGCCCCGGCATTTT.

This clonotype was picked up many times. The V call is TRBV28, the J call TRBJ2-7; tentatively, D is TRBD2 (5 bases). This CDR3 is built from 14 residues. Trimming took off 7 bases at V and 0 bases at J, with 13 bases between the two ends. Germline V gene lookup returns CDR1 MDHEN and CDR2 SYDVKM. The CDR3 region is CASNPMGVSYEQYF. CDR3 nucleotides: TGTGCCAGCAACCCAATGGGAGTCTCCTACGAGCAGTACTTC.

A note on this clonotype: The likely explanation is a read error, given a far larger clone one base away. The CDR3 end shows no conserved phenylalanine or tryptophan, and so a read error is likely. The chain employs TRBV6-2 or TRBV6-3 and TRBJ2-6, with D possibly being TRBD1 (5 bases). Trimming pared 5 bases from V and 0 bases from J, leaving 11 bases between. This CDR3 contains 16 residues. From germline, CDR1 is MNHEY and CDR2 SVGEGT. The CDR3 spells CASSEGATSGANVLTL. CDR3 in DNA: TGTGCCAGCAGTGAAGGGGCTACCTCTGGGGCCAACGTCCTGACTCTC.

This clonotype was picked up many times. The V and J genes are TRBV29-1 and TRBJ2-7; D ambiguous. From germline, CDR1 is SQVTM and CDR2 ANQGSEA. V lost 3 bases and J lost 5, with 14 bases in between. CDR3 size: 13 residues. In DNA, the CDR3 is TGCAGCGTTGATTTCCTAGGGTCCCACGAGCAGTACTTC. It is translated as CSVDFLGSHEQYF.

On this clonotype: It may be a read error: a sequence one base away is much more abundant. This chain uses TRBV2 with TRBJ2-3; 11 bases map to TRBD2. In germline, CDR1 is SNHLY, CDR2 FYNNEI. The CDR3 length is 20 residues. The V gene end was trimmed by 10 bases and the J gene end by 0 bases; junction bases not matched to a gene: 21. In DNA, the CDR3 is TGTGCCAACACGCGAGGCCGGTTTCTAGCGGGAGGCCCTAGCACAGATACGCAGTATTTT. The encoded protein is CANTRGRFLAGGPSTDTQYF.

This clonotype was counted many times. The chain links TRBV9 to TRBJ1-1, with 8 positions matching TRBD1. V lost 4 bases, J lost 5 bases, and 4 bases stayed unmatched. CDR3 length: 13 residues. The germline gives CDR1 SGDLS, CDR2 YYNGEE. The CDR3 nucleotides are TGTGCCAGCAGCCCAGACAGGGGAACTGAAGCTTTCTTT. Its protein product is CASSPDRGTEAFF. Drawing the rest from reference TRBV9 and TRBJ1-1, the complete variable domain is DSGVTQTPKHLITATGQRVTLRCSPRSGDLSVYWYQQSLDQGLQFLIQYYNGEERAKGNILERFSAQQFPDLHSELNLSSLELGDSALYFCASSPDRGTEAFFGQGTRLTVV.

This chain connects TRBV28 to TRBJ2-1; 11 bases agree with TRBD2. The trim removed 5 bases at V and 4 bases at J, leaving 4 bases unmatched. The CDR3 length is 15 residues. CDR1 is MDHEN, CDR2 SYDVKM, per germline. The CDR3 coding sequence is TGTGCCAGCAGTCTTAGCGGGAGGGGATACAATGAGCAGTTCTTC. Amino acid sequence: CASSLSGRGYNEQFF.

Remarks on this clonotype: One junction end does not reproduce the germline sequence, and a read error may be involved. This chain joins TRBV13 and TRBJ2-7; D might be TRBD2 (6 bases). The CDR3 is 17 amino acids. CDR1 is PRHDT, CDR2 FYEKMQ, per germline (reference sequence). The CDR3 here is CASSFRLGTGVSHEQYF. CDR3 DNA sequence: TGTGCCAGCAGCTTCCGGTTGGGTACGGGAGTCTCCCACGAGCAGTACTTC.

This clonotype was detected ten times or more. This chain links TRBV10-3 with TRBJ2-1, with D uncertain. Trimming removed 3 bases at V and 12 bases at J, with 12 bases between. CDR1 ENHRY and CDR2 SYGVKD come from the germline V gene. CDR3 length: 12 amino acids. The CDR3, as DNA: TGTGCCATCAGTGACCTGGTTGGTGGGCAGTTCTTC. It yields the protein CAISDLVGGQFF.

The sample holds many counts of this clonotype. The V and J genes are TRBV28 and TRBJ2-7, with TRBD1 as a possible D gene (5 bases). Per the germline V gene, CDR1 is MDHEN and CDR2 is SYDVKM. V gave up 9 bases and J gave up 2 bases, with 17 bases separating them. The CDR3 is made up of 14 amino acids. The CDR3 sequence: CASTLAGSPYEQYF. DNA of the CDR3: TGTGCCAGTACCCTGGCAGGGTCACCCTACGAGCAGTACTTC.

This clonotype turned up a few times. The CDR3 DNA reads TGTGCCAGCAGCTTAGCCGGGCTCGGGGGAGGCGAGCAGTACTTC. Its protein is CASSLAGLGGGEQYF. The V gene is TRBV13, the J gene TRBJ2-7; D perhaps matches TRBD2 (6 bases). This CDR3 has 15 amino acids. The germline V gene has CDR1 PRHDT and CDR2 FYEKMQ (reference sequence). Trimming left V 1 base short and J 6 bases short, with 16 bases between.

This clonotype was detected many times. The DNA for the CDR3 is TGCGCCAGCAGTGGCGGGAGTCCCCAAGAGACCCAGTACTTC. Its translation is CASSGGSPQETQYF. This chain connects TRBV10-1 to TRBJ2-5, with TRBD2 matching over 7 bases. Germline CDR1 is WNHNN and CDR2 is SYGVQD (reference sequence). The V and J ends lost 4 bases and 1 base, in that order; junction bases with no gene match: 3. CDR3 length: 14 residues.

This clonotype has a handful of counts. This chain links TRBV20-1 with TRBJ2-3; possible D gene TRBD1, 5 bases. V lost 3 bases and J lost 5, with 15 bases in between. The V gene's germline CDR1 is DFQATT and CDR2 SNEGSKA (reference sequence). The CDR3 loop spans 14 amino acids. The CDR3 DNA follows: TGCAGTGCTAGGCCAATTGGACACGGAGATACGCAGTATTTT. The encoded protein is CSARPIGHGDTQYF.

At least ten counts were recorded for this clonotype. V is TRBV5-1 and J is TRBJ2-7, with TRBD2 as a possible D gene (5 bases). Germline-derived CDR1 and CDR2 are SGHRS and YFSETQ. The CDR3 runs 12 residues. V lost 1 base to trimming and J lost 5 bases, with 7 bases between them. The DNA of the CDR3 is TGCGCCAGCAGCTTGAAGGGAGACGAGCAGTACTTC. Amino acids: CASSLKGDEQYF.

This clonotype has a count of ten or more. The rearrangement uses TRBV7-2 and TRBJ1-6; D is unresolved. V shed 3 bases and J shed 9 bases, with 18 bases lying between them. The CDR3 contains 16 residues. The germline V gene has CDR1 SGHTA and CDR2 FQGNSA. CDR3 sequence reads: CASSFGIVANFSPLHF. Here the CDR3 DNA reads TGTGCCAGCAGCTTTGGTATTGTGGCAAACTTTTCACCCCTCCACTTT.

This clonotype was seen ten or more times. The gene calls are TRBV11-2 and TRBJ2-5, with 7 nucleotides matching TRBD1. J was trimmed by 3 bases and V by 5 bases; bases with no gene match: 9. CDR1 and CDR2 (germline): SGHAT, FQNNGV. This CDR3 is 15 amino acids long. CDR3 protein: CASSPIRDSKETQYF. The CDR3 coding sequence is TGTGCCAGCAGCCCGATCCGGGACAGCAAAGAGACCCAGTACTTC. Drawing the rest from reference TRBV11-2 and TRBJ2-5, the complete variable domain is EAGVAQSPRYKIIEKRQSVAFWCNPISGHATLYWYQQILGQGPKLLIQFQNNGVVDDSQLPKDRFSAERLKGVDSTLKIQPAKLEDSAVYLCASSPIRDSKETQYFGPGTRLLVL.

This clonotype was seen at least ten times. The chain links TRBV28 to TRBJ1-5; D possibly corresponds to TRBD1 (6 bases). This CDR3 contains 16 residues. Germline V gene lookup returns CDR1 MDHEN and CDR2 SYDVKM. V dropped 6 bases and J dropped 6 bases, with 21 bases sitting between them. Here the CDR3 reads CASSKRGTLLFQPQHF. DNA of the CDR3: TGTGCCAGCAGCAAACGTGGGACACTTCTTTTTCAGCCCCAGCATTTT.

V usage is TRBV20-1 and J usage is TRBJ1-5; D is uncertain. The CDR3 consists of 17 residues. Trimming stripped 0 bases from V and 5 bases from J, with 20 bases between. Germline V gives CDR1 DFQATT, CDR2 SNEGSKA (reference sequence). The CDR3 here is CSARDLGETLTYQPQHF. CDR3 sequence (DNA): TGCAGTGCTAGAGATCTTGGCGAGACACTTACTTATCAGCCCCAGCATTTT.

This clonotype has ten or more counts. This chain uses TRBV2 with TRBJ2-7, with TRBD2 as a possible D gene (5 bases). Germline CDR1 SNHLY, CDR2 FYNNEI. This CDR3 region has 13 residues. V was cut by 6 bases and J by 3 bases, with 12 bases left in between. CDR3 coding DNA: TGTGCCAGCAGGAGGGAGAGCCTCTACGAGCAGTACTTC. Residues: CASRRESLYEQYF. The full variable domain, in which reference TRBV2 and TRBJ2-7 provide the parts outside the CDR3, is EPEVTQTPSHQVTQMGQEVILRCVPISNHLYFYWYRQILGQKVEFLVSFYNNEISEKSEIFDDQFSVERPDGSNFTLKIRSTKLEDSAMYFCASRRESLYEQYFGPGTRLTVT.